These 18 T cell receptor beta chains share one sample of origin, sequenced in a study of T cell responses to AZD1222 COVID-19 vaccine listed by TCRdb under 2021. The library came from the immunoSEQ multiplex PCR assay. Imported from immuneACCESS, the table was reduced by TCRdb to in-frame sequences with V and J called. These copies leave out some clones; in studies compared against another copy, an unresolved V gene accounts for under half, and the cause of the remainder is not known. In this sample the table shows 90,000 to 120,000 clones, over 80% of which occur a single time. The ten largest account for roughly 9% of the sample. The label giving this sample's time point can be read as: about 28 days (+/-7) after the second vaccine dose. The sequencing here drew on peripheral blood, taken 28 days after the second AZD1222 dose. These receptors were taken from an adult who received the AZD1222 COVID-19 vaccine.

The gene calls are TRBV4-2 and TRBJ2-7, with D unclear. The CDR3 contains 15 residues. Germline V gives CDR1 LGHNA, CDR2 YNFKEQ. V lost 4 bases to trimming and J lost 1 base, with 14 bases between them. CDR3 residues: CASSPSPATSYEQYF. The CDR3 bases are TGTGCCAGCAGCCCGAGCCCTGCTACATCCTACGAGCAGTACTTC.

The chain joins TRBV18 to TRBJ1-2; TRBD1 matches at 8 bases. The CDR3 covers 16 residues. Germline V gene lookup returns CDR1 KGHSH and CDR2 LQKENI. Germline trimming cut 3 bases from V and 0 bases from J; bases unmatched to any gene: 6. The CDR3 DNA reads TGTGCCAGCTCACCTGGGACAGGTGCTACTAACTATGGCTACACCTTC. The encoded protein is CASSPGTGATNYGYTF.

This chain links TRBV7-8 with TRBJ1-1; possibly TRBD1 for D (5 bases). This CDR3 is 14 amino acids long. Trimming stripped 1 base from V and 6 bases from J, with 12 bases between. CDR1 and CDR2 from the germline V gene are SGHVS and FQNEAQ. CDR3 in DNA: TGTGCCAGCAGCTTAGGTGGGGGAGCCCCTGAAGCTTTCTTT. It specifies CASSLGGGAPEAFF.

The rearrangement uses TRBV6-5 and TRBJ2-2, with TRBD1 matching over 7 bases. The CDR3 runs 14 residues. Germline trimming cut 7 bases from V and 3 bases from J; bases unmatched to any gene: 5. The V gene's germline CDR1 is MNHEY and CDR2 SVGAGI. The CDR3, as DNA: TGTGCCAGCACCCGACAGGGAGACACCGGGGAGCTGTTTTTT. Its protein is CASTRQGDTGELFF.

The rearrangement uses TRBV9 and TRBJ1-4; D possibly corresponds to TRBD1 (5 bases). Germline V gene lookup returns CDR1 SGDLS and CDR2 YYNGEE. Trimming pared 0 bases from V and 8 bases from J, leaving 11 bases between. CDR3 length: 14 amino acids. The CDR3 is CASSVGQSGEKLFF. Written as DNA, the CDR3 is TGTGCCAGCAGCGTAGGACAGTCGGGGGAAAAACTGTTTTTT.

The rearrangement uses TRBV24-1 and TRBJ1-3; D remains ambiguous. The germline V gene has CDR1 KGHDR and CDR2 SFDVKD. CDR3 length: 15 residues. The V gene lost 5 bases and the J gene lost 4 bases, with 14 bases spanning the gap. CDR3 residues: CATSGPSSEGNTIYF. The CDR3 region has the DNA TGTGCCACCAGTGGTCCTAGTTCGGAAGGAAACACCATATATTTT.

The V and J genes are TRBV30 and TRBJ1-4, with 7 bases that match TRBD1. After removal of 7 bases from V and 8 bases from J, the junction contained 7 bases not matched to a gene. This CDR3 has 12 residues. Germline V CDR1 and CDR2: GTSNPN, SVGIG (reference sequence). The CDR3 loop reads CASDRVSEKLFF. As DNA, the CDR3 is TGTGCCTCAGACAGGGTCAGCGAAAAACTGTTTTTT.

The chain joins TRBV9 to TRBJ1-2; D is ambiguous. The CDR3 has 14 amino acids. Germline CDR1 reads SGDLS; CDR2 reads YYNGEE. V was pared by 3 bases and J by 2 bases, with 11 bases between. The CDR3 region is CASSGEAGNYGYTF. The CDR3 DNA reads TGTGCCAGCAGCGGGGAAGCGGGGAACTATGGCTACACCTTC.

This clone was picked up a small number of times. This chain uses TRBV9 with TRBJ1-6; D is ambiguous. CDR1 is SGDLS, CDR2 YYNGEE, per germline. V was clipped by 5 bases and J by 5 bases, with 5 bases between them. The CDR3 contains 12 residues. CDR3 nucleotides: TGTGCCAGCAGGGGAGATAATTCACCCCTCCACTTT. Translated, it gives CASRGDNSPLHF.

The chain couples TRBV10-1 to TRBJ1-1; the match to TRBD1 covers 7 bases. The junction had 3 bases not matched to a gene; V was cut back by 2 bases and J by 0 bases. The CDR3 contains 15 residues. Germline V gene lookup returns CDR1 WNHNN and CDR2 SYGVQD (reference sequence). This CDR3 is CASSEKTGMNTEAFF. The DNA for the CDR3 is TGCGCCAGCAGTGAGAAGACAGGGATGAACACTGAAGCTTTCTTT.

This clone was detected only once. The chain combines TRBV19 with TRBJ1-5; perhaps TRBD1 as D (5 bases). Germline V gene lookup returns CDR1 LNHDA and CDR2 SQIVND (reference sequence). There are 16 residues in the CDR3. Deletions cut 2 bases from V and 7 bases from J, with 18 bases between. CDR3 amino acids: CASSIRGRAGHQPQHF. The CDR3, as DNA: TGTGCCAGTAGTATACGGGGGAGGGCGGGGCACCAGCCCCAGCATTTT.

The rearrangement joins TRBV19 to TRBJ1-1; D is undetermined. The CDR3 covers 14 residues. The V and J ends lost 3 bases and 10 bases respectively, with 18 bases between them. Germline V gene lookup returns CDR1 LNHDA and CDR2 SQIVND (reference sequence). The CDR3 is CASSIAGLNRGAFF. The CDR3, as DNA: TGTGCCAGTAGTATCGCTGGACTCAACCGTGGAGCTTTCTTT.

This chain uses TRBV11-2 with TRBJ2-7, with no clear D. Germline V CDR1 and CDR2: SGHAT, FQNNGV. V gave up 2 bases and J gave up 1 base, with 9 bases separating them. The CDR3 is made up of 14 amino acids. In nucleotides, the CDR3 is TGTGCCAGCAGCTTATCGACGGGTTCCTACGAGCAGTACTTC. Its protein is CASSLSTGSYEQYF. Looking up the rest from reference TRBV11-2 and TRBJ2-7 gives the full variable domain: EAGVAQSPRYKIIEKRQSVAFWCNPISGHATLYWYQQILGQGPKLLIQFQNNGVVDDSQLPKDRFSAERLKGVDSTLKIQPAKLEDSAVYLCASSLSTGSYEQYFGPGTRLTVT.

The CDR3 DNA is TGTGCCAGCAGTCGGGACAGGGTTAACTATGGCTACACCTTC. Residues: CASSRDRVNYGYTF. The chain uses TRBV2 and TRBJ1-2; 9 nucleotides match TRBD1. Germline V gives CDR1 SNHLY, CDR2 FYNNEI. V gave up 5 bases and J gave up 1 base; unmatched junction bases: 2. There are 14 residues in the CDR3.

A single count supports this clone. In DNA, the CDR3 is TGTGCCTGGAGTCCCTTAGGCTGGAACACTGAAGCTTTCTTT. Protein product: CAWSPLGWNTEAFF. The chain employs TRBV30 and TRBJ1-1; no definite D call. The CDR3 contains 14 residues. With 2 bases removed from V and 1 base from J, the gap between germline ends came to 11 bases. In germline, CDR1 is GTSNPN, CDR2 SVGIG (reference sequence). Combining the CDR3 with reference TRBV30 and TRBJ1-1 gives the whole variable domain SQTIHQWPATLVQPVGSPLSLECTVEGTSNPNLYWYRQAAGRGLQLLFYSVGIGQISSEVPQNLSASRPQDRQFILSSKKLLLSDSGFYLCAWSPLGWNTEAFFGQGTRLTVV.

V and J are TRBV7-2 and TRBJ2-7; 7 bases match TRBD2. CDR3 size: 13 residues. Germline V CDR1 and CDR2: SGHTA, FQGNSA. Germline trimming cut 5 bases from V and 5 bases from J; bases unmatched to any gene: 6. CDR3: CASSHSSGNEQYF. CDR3 coding DNA: TGTGCCAGCAGCCACTCTAGCGGCAACGAGCAGTACTTC.

J is TRBJ2-3 and V is TRBV7-2; 8 bases agree with TRBD2. The CDR3 runs 14 residues. V was pared by 5 bases and J by 3 bases, with 4 bases of the junction left unmatched. In germline, CDR1 is SGHTA, CDR2 FQGNSA. CDR3 sequence: CASSPGLATDTQYF. In DNA, the CDR3 is TGTGCCAGCAGCCCTGGACTAGCAACAGATACGCAGTATTTT.

The chain uses TRBV4-3 and TRBJ1-6; D unresolved. Trimming pared 0 bases from V and 4 bases from J, leaving 7 bases between. This CDR3 is 15 amino acids long. CDR1 and CDR2 (germline): LGHNA, YSLEER. CDR3: CASSQDTGYNSPLHF. The CDR3 nucleotides are TGCGCCAGCAGCCAAGATACCGGTTATAATTCACCCCTCCACTTT.